This T cell receptor beta chain appears in the sequencing data of a study of CD8+ T cells in alopecia areata (dated by TCRdb to between 2017 and 2018). Regarding the study in general: The treated patients, all with moderate-to-severe alopecia areata, were enrolled in an open-label pilot trial of oral tofacitinib given at 5 to 10 mg twice daily. Tofacitinib was given for 6 to 18 months, followed by 6 months of follow-up off drug to assess delayed response and recurrence. In both human patients and the C3H/HeJ mouse model, the study applied high-throughput TCRbeta sequencing to look at T cell clonal expansion in alopecia areata. Scalp tissue and sorted CD4+ and CD8+ peripheral blood T cells from patchy and totalis/universalis alopecia areata patients and from healthy controls were covered by human TCRbeta sequencing. Biopsies were taken from tofacitinib-treated patients at baseline and again at 4 and 24 weeks into treatment, and several of those patients also had a later scalp biopsy. Scalp clonality was compared among normal scalp (n=4), patchy alopecia areata scalp (n=8), and alopecia totalis/universalis scalp (n=8). RNA was extracted with the PAXgene miRNA kit for fixed scalp, the miRNeasy kit for PBMCs, and the RNeasy kit for mouse skin. TCRbeta CDR3 regions were amplified by immunoSEQ multiplex PCR using 35 Vbeta forward and 13 Jbeta reverse primers.

Peripheral blood and lesional scalp punch biopsies were obtained from patients with alopecia areata. PBMCs were separated by density centrifugation and stained for CD3, CD4 and CD8, after which CD4+ and CD8+ T cells were sorted on a FACSAria. Comment on this clone: No cognate antigen has been identified for it. Nothing much larger sits one base from this clone, and base qualities are not available.

Taken from the germline V gene, the CDR1 and CDR2 loops are SGHRS and YFSETQ. At the junction V is shortened by 4 bases and J by 4 bases; bases outside the gene matches: 5. Including the terminal cysteine and phenylalanine, the CDR3 comprises 16 residues. The CDR3 DNA has 48 bases and is translated from base 1. Broad study findings and their caveats: TCR sequences shared between patients were less clear than in mice, possibly partly because of HLA diversity in the patient population. Lesional scalp, especially in alopecia totalis/universalis, showed higher clonality and more expanded CD8+ clones than normal scalp, suggesting antigenic drive. Unlike mouse skin, where gammadelta T cells dominate, normal human skin contains resident alphabeta T cells that get sequenced too, which complicates analysis of the scalp TCR repertoire.

The library was obtained by the immunoSEQ multiplex PCR assay. RNA was extracted from all samples and reverse transcribed into cDNA as template for TCR sequencing. First-strand cDNA was synthesized with SuperScript III using a 2:1 mix of oligo-dT and random hexamers. Amplification bias was assessed with a synthetic immune receptor repertoire, and residual bias was removed computationally. For the original study's pipeline: After raw reads were preprocessed to remove errors, the CDR3 was defined following IMGT conventions as running from the conserved cysteine to phenylalanine. To get clonality, Shannon entropy was normalized by log2 of the number of productive unique TCRs and the result was subtracted from 1. Scalp TCRbeta sequences were cross-referenced with sorted blood CD4 and CD8 repertoires so that the CD4 or CD8 identity of scalp clones could be inferred. TCRdb retrieved this table from immuneACCESS and kept in-frame rearrangements only. Not all clones are present; in checked studies, unresolved V genes account for under half, and no reason is known for the remainder. That table furnishes V, J and clone size, whereas the DNA furnished D and trimming. Across this sample there are 90,000 to 100,000 clones, with 35% to 45% seen only once. The top ten clonotypes cover 1% to 1.5% of the sample.

This clonotype was sampled from a human donor with alopecia areata. This chain is built from TRBV5-1 and TRBJ2-3, with 14 middle bases fitting TRBD2. Material: CD4+ T cells sorted from blood. DNA sequence: TGCGCCAGCAGCGAGGGACTAGCGGGAGTGGCAGATACGCAGTATTTT. It codes for CASSEGLAGVADTQYF.